This record covers a single TCR beta chain. The data were obtained in a study of blood T cell repertoires in COVID-19. Germline V gives CDR1 MDHEN, CDR2 SYDVKM. CDR3 length equals 17 residues. The trim removed 2 bases at V and 4 bases at J, leaving 12 bases unmatched. TCRdb's copy holds only in-frame clones and misses some; the assay was immunoSEQ multiplex PCR. This sample yields approximately 18,000 clones, of which roughly 86% are seen a single time; 5.2% belongs to the top ten. The specimen was peripheral blood. The V gene is TRBV28, the J gene TRBJ1-2, with TRBD1 matching 8 bases. This TCR derives from a human donor in a cohort sampled during active COVID-19. Here the CDR3 reads CASSLPHRGYARYGYTF. The DNA for the CDR3 is TGTGCCAGCAGTTTACCCCACAGGGGGTACGCGCGCTATGGCTACACCTTC.